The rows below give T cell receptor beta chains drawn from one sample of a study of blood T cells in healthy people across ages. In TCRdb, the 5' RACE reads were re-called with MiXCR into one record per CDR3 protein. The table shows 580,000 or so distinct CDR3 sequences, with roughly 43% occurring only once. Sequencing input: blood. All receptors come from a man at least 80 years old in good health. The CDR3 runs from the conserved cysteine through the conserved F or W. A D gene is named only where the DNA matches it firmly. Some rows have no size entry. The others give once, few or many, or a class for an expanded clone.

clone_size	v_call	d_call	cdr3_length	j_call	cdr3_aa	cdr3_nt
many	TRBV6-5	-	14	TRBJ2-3	CASRSPGLRDTQYF	TGTGCCAGCAGATCCCCGGGACTCCGGGATACGCAGTATTTT
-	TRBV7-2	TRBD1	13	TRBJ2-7	CASSPLTGDEQYF	TGTGCCAGCAGCCCCCTGACAGGGGACGAGCAGTACTTC
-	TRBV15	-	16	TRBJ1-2	CATSRDPTTVPYGYTF	TGTGCCACCAGCAGAGACCCCACTACCGTACCCTATGGCTACACCTTC
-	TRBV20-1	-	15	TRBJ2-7	CSARGGRFNPYEQYF	TGCAGTGCTAGAGGGGGCCGATTCAATCCCTACGAGCAGTACTTC
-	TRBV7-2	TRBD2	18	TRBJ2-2	CASSLGGLAGGSAGELFF	TGTGCCAGCAGCTTAGGAGGACTAGCGGGAGGATCCGCCGGGGAGCTGTTTTTT
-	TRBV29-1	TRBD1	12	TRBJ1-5	CSVGQLEGPQHF	TGCAGCGTGGGACAGCTAGAAGGGCCCCAGCATTTT
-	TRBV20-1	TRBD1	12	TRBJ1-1	CSVPRQGAEAFF	TGCAGTGTTCCCCGACAGGGCGCTGAAGCTTTCTTT
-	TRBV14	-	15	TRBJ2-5	CASSQGLWREETQYF	TGTGCCAGCAGCCAAGGCCTATGGAGGGAAGAGACCCAGTACTTC
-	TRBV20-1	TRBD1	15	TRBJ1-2	CSAREGTGRIDGYTF	TGCAGTGCTAGAGAAGGGACAGGACGTATCGATGGCTACACCTTC
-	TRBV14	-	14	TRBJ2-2	CASSLQMNTGELFF	TGTGCCAGCAGCCTCCAGATGAACACCGGGGAGCTGTTTTTT
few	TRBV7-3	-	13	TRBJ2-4	CASSLREGDIQYF	TGTGCCAGCAGCTTAAGGGAGGGGGACATTCAGTACTTC
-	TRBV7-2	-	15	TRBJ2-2	CASSDLRNNPGELFF	TGTGCCAGCAGCGATCTTAGAAATAATCCGGGGGAGCTGTTTTTT
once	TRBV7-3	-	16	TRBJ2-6	CASSSDRNSGANVLTF	TGTGCCAGCAGCTCCGACAGGAACTCTGGGGCCAACGTCCTGACTTTC
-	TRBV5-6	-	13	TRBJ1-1	CASTVRPVGLAFF	TGTGCCAGCACCGTCCGCCCTGTTGGTTTGGCTTTCTTT
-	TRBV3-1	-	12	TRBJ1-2	CASSQVDYGYTF	TGTGCCAGCAGCCAAGTCGACTATGGCTACACCTTC
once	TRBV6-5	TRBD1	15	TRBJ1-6	CAGGQGVGNGSPLHF	TGTGCCGGTGGACAGGGGGTCGGGAACGGTTCACCCCTCCACTTT
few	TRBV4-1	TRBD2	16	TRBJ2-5	CASSPTGTSGSNEQYF	TGCGCCAGCAGCCCGACCGGGACTAGCGGGAGCAATGAGCAGTACTTC
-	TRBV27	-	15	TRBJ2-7	CASSLQGRTAYEQYF	TGTGCCAGCAGTTTGCAGGGGAGGACGGCCTACGAGCAGTACTTC
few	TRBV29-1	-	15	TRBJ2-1	CSVEDSGGIGGEQFF	TGCAGCGTTGAAGATAGCGGCGGGATAGGCGGTGAGCAGTTCTTC
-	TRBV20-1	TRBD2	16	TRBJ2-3	CSAPGTSSTSTDTQYF	TGCAGTGCACCCGGGACTAGCTCCACCAGCACAGATACGCAGTATTTT
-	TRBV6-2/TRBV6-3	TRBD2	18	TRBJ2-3	CASSYPLGSGAYTDTQYF	TGTGCCAGCAGTTACCCCCTCGGGAGCGGGGCCTACACAGATACGCAGTATTTT
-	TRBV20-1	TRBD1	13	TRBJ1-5	CSASPRGHQPQHF	TGCAGTGCTAGTCCCAGGGGGCATCAGCCCCAGCATTTT
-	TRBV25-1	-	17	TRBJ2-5	CASSELGGQGVLNEQYF	TGTGCCAGCAGTGAATTAGGAGGGCAGGGGGTATTAAATGAGCAGTACTTC
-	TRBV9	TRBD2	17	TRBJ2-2	CASSVRASGDDTGELFF	TGTGCCAGCAGCGTAAGGGCTAGCGGGGACGACACCGGGGAGCTGTTTTTT
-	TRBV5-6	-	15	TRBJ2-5	CASSLIAGKGETQYF	TGTGCCAGCAGCTTGATTGCGGGGAAAGGGGAGACCCAGTACTTC
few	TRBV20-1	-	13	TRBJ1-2	CSASKALAGGYTF	TGCAGTGCCTCCAAGGCGCTTGCCGGGGGCTACACCTTC
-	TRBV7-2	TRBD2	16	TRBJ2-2	CASSLTSGSRTGELFF	TGTGCCAGCAGCCTCACTAGCGGGAGTAGAACCGGGGAGCTGTTTTTT
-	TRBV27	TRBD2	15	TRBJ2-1	CASSLSGTSYNEQFF	TGTGCCAGCAGTTTATCCGGGACTAGCTACAATGAGCAGTTCTTC
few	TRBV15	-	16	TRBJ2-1	CATSRDRAKGRGEQFF	TGTGCCACCAGCAGAGATCGGGCAAAGGGACGGGGTGAGCAGTTCTTC
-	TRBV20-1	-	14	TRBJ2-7	CSALRDHQSYEQYF	TGCAGTGCCCTACGAGATCACCAATCCTACGAGCAGTACTTC
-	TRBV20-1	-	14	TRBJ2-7	CSAPAGDALYEQYF	TGCAGTGCGCCGGCAGGGGACGCCCTCTACGAGCAGTACTTC
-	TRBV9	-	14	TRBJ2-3	CASSVDTGADTQYF	TGTGCCAGCAGCGTAGACACGGGTGCAGATACGCAGTATTTT
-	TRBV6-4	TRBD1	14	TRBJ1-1	CASSVDRENTEAFF	TGTGCCAGCAGTGTCGACAGGGAAAACACTGAAGCTTTCTTT
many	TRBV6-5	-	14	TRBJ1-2	CASSYSRTHYGYTF	TGTGCCAGCAGTTACTCGAGGACACACTATGGCTACACCTTC
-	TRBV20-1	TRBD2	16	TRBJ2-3	CSARGQGGGSHYTQYF	TGCAGTGCTAGAGGTCAGGGCGGGGGATCACATTATACGCAGTATTTT
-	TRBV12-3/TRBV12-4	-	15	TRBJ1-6	CASSLDTSYNSPLHF	TGTGCCAGCAGTTTAGACACCTCCTATAATTCACCCCTCCACTTT
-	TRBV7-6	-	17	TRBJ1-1	CASSSTESYPGGTEAFF	TGTGCCAGCAGCTCGACGGAGTCGTACCCTGGAGGAACTGAAGCTTTCTTT
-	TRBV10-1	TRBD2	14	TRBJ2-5	CASRSGSLGETQYF	TGCGCCAGCAGAAGCGGGAGTTTGGGAGAGACCCAGTACTTC
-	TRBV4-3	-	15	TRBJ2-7	CASSQDFTRGVEQYF	TGCGCCAGCAGCCAAGATTTCACTAGAGGGGTCGAGCAGTACTTC
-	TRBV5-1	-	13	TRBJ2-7	CASSRQVTCEQYF	TGCGCCAGCAGTCGCCAAGTCACCTGCGAGCAGTACTTC
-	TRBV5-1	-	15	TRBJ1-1	CASSLATGAQTEAFF	TGCGCCAGCAGCTTGGCCACGGGGGCGCAGACTGAAGCTTTCTTT
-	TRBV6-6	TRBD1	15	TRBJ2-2	CASSFGQGATGELFF	TGTGCCAGCAGTTTCGGACAGGGCGCCACCGGGGAGCTGTTTTTT
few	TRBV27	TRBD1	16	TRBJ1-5	CASSLTGTGYNQPQHF	TGTGCCAGCAGTTTAACCGGGACAGGCTACAATCAGCCCCAGCATTTT
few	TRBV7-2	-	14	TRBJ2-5	CASSLHRDPGEQYF	TGTGCCAGCAGCCTCCACAGGGATCCGGGTGAGCAGTACTTC
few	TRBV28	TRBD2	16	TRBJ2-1	CASSSRTSLTYNEQFF	TGTGCCAGCAGTTCGAGGACTAGCCTTACCTACAATGAGCAGTTCTTC
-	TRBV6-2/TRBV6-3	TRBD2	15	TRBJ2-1	CASRKTSGGENEQFF	TGTGCCAGCAGAAAAACTAGCGGGGGGGAGAATGAGCAGTTCTTC
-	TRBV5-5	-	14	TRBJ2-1	CASSDSVGSGEQFF	TGTGCCAGCAGTGACTCGGTAGGGTCGGGTGAGCAGTTCTTC
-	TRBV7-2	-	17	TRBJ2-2	CASSFALSRINAGELFF	TGTGCCAGCAGCTTCGCCTTAAGCAGGATTAACGCCGGGGAGCTGTTTTTT
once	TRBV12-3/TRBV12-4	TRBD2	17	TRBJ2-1	CASSIAYGTSSYNEQFF	TGTGCCAGCAGTATAGCGTACGGGACTAGCTCATACAATGAGCAGTTCTTC
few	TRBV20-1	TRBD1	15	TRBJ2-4	CSARADRANKNIQYF	TGCAGTGCTAGAGCGGACAGGGCGAACAAAAACATTCAGTACTTC
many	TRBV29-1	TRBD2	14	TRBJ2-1	CSVYGRARDNEQFF	TGCAGCGTGTACGGGAGGGCCCGGGACAATGAGCAGTTCTTC
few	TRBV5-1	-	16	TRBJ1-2	CASSLASGAVNYGYTF	TGCGCCAGCAGCTTGGCCAGTGGGGCAGTTAACTATGGCTACACCTTC
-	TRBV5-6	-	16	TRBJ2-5	CASSLAWQGWKETQYF	TGTGCCAGCAGCTTGGCTTGGCAGGGATGGAAAGAGACCCAGTACTTC
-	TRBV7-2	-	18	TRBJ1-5	CASSPSGGSIMSNQPQHF	TGTGCCAGCAGCCCATCGGGGGGTTCAATAATGAGCAATCAGCCCCAGCATTTT